This T cell receptor (beta chain) was sequenced during a study of T cells in Graves' hyperthyroidism and ophthalmopathy. The study, taken as a whole, reports: Most thyroid-expanded clonotypes above 0.001 were also found in blood.

To note about this clonotype: Its antigen remains unidentified. Possible read error: a much larger clone is one base away.

Using RNA transcripts as the source, TCR beta CDR3 regions were amplified. The HTBI primer set drove a first-round RT-PCR of the TCR CDR3. Via MiXCR, TCRdb re-called the multiplex PCR reads, giving one row per CDR3 protein. Among 450,000 to 650,000 distinct CDR3 sequences listed, 14% were seen once. V was pared by 10 bases and J by 1 base, with 16 bases between. CDR1 KGHSH and CDR2 LQKENI come from the germline V gene. This CDR3 has 14 amino acids. Individuals with ophthalmopathy presented a Clinical Activity Score of at least 3, a NOSPECS grade of at least 4 and a duration under 3 months. The sequenced sample consisted of blood. The sequence derives from a woman between 18 and 29 years old with Graves' ophthalmopathy. The V call is TRBV18, the J call TRBJ2-5, with a possible D match to TRBD2 (5 bases). The CDR3 DNA follows: TGTGCCAACTCGCTGGACTTAGGCCAAGAGACCCAGTACTTC. Amino acids: CANSLDLGQETQYF.